This T cell receptor beta chain was recovered during a study of cytomegalovirus exposure and HLA in healthy donors. The germline V gene encodes CDR1 LGHNA and CDR2 YNFKEQ. The CDR3 totals 15 residues. The V gene end was trimmed by 1 base and the J gene end by 6 bases; junction bases not matched to a gene: 5. Notes on the study in general: In a later analysis, at a false discovery rate of 0.05, roughly 16,000 TCR beta sequences matched HLA alleles. Some V segments, TRBV6-2 and TRBV6-3 among them, were indistinguishable and were therefore excluded. Certain sequence variants were highly shared and formed a cluster, and this cluster was likely a sequencing artifact.

The PCR employed 60 Vbeta primers together with 13 Jbeta primers. The assay was immunoSEQ multiplex PCR, and TCRdb's table has in-frame clones only and misses some. The sample yields tens of thousands of clones, approximately 76% seen once. About this clone itself: Its antigen is as yet unknown.

This chain connects TRBV4-2 to TRBJ2-1; 8 nucleotides align to TRBD2. The sample was PBMCs. This receptor was taken from a male donor in good health and CMV-seronegative. CDR3 sequence (DNA): TGTGCCAGCAGCCAAGGAACCGGGGGGGCCAATGAGCAGTTCTTC. Translated, it gives CASSQGTGGANEQFF.